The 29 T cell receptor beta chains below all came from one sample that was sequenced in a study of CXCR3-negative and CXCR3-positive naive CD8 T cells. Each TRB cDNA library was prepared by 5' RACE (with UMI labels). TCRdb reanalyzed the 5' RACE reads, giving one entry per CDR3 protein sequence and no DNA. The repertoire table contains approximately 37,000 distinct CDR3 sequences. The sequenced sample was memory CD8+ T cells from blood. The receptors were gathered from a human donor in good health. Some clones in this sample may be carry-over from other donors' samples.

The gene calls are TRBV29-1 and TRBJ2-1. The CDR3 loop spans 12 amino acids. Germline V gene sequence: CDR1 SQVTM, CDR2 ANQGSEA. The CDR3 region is CSVELYTDEQFF.

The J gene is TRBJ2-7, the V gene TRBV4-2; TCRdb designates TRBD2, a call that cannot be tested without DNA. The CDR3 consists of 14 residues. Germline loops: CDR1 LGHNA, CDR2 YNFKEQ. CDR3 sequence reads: CASSPSLGRYEQYF.

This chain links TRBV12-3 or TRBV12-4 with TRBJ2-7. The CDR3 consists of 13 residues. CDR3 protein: CASSLGLYYEQYF.

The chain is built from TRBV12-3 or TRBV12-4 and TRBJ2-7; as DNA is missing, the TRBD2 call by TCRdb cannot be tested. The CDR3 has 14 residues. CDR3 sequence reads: CASSHSGPLWEQYF.

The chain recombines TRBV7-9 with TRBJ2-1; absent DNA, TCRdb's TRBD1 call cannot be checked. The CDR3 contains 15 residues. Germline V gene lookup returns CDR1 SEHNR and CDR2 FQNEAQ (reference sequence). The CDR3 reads CASSPEADRVDEQFF.

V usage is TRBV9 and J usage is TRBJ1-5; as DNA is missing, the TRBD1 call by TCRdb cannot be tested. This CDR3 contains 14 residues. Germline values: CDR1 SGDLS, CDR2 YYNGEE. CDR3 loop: CASSGGQGGQPQHF.

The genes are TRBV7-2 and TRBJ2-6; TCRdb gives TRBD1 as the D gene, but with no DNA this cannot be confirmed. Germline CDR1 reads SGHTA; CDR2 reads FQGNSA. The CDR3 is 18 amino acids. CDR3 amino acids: CASSFMTGGNSGANVLTF. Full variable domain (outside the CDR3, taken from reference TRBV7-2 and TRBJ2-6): GAGVSQSPSNKVTEKGKDVELRCDPISGHTALYWYRQSLGQGLEFLIYFQGNSAPDKSGLPSDRFSAERTGGSVSTLTIQRTQQEDSAVYLCASSFMTGGNSGANVLTFGAGSRLTVL.

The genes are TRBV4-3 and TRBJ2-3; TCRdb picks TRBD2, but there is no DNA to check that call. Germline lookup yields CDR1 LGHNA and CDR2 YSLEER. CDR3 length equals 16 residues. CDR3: CASSQEQRGPTDTQYF.

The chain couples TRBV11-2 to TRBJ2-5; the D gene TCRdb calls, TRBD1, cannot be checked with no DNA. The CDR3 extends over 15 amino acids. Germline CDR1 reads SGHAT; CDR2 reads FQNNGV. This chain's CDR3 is CASSLGRQGRETQYF.

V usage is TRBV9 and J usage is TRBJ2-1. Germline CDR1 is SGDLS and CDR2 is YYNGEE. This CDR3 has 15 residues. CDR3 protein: CASYKGESSYNEQFF.

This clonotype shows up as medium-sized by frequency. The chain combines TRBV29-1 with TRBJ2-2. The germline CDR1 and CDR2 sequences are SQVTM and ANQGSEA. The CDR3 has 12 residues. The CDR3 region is CSVVADTGELFF.

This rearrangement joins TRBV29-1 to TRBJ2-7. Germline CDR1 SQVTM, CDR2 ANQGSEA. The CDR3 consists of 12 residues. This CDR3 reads CSATGAPYEQYF.

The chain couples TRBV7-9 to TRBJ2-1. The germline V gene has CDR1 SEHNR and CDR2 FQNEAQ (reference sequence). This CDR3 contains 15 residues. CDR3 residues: CASSPSGPSYNEQFF.

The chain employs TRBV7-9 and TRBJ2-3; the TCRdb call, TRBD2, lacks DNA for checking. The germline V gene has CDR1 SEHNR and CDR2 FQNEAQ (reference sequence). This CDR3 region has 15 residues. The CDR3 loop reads CASRWTSGDTDTQYF. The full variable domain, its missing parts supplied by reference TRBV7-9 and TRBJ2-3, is DTGVSQNPRHKITKRGQNVTFRCDPISEHNRLYWYRQTLGQGPEFLTYFQNEAQLEKSRLLSDRFSAERPKGSFSTLEIQRTEQGDSAMYLCASRWTSGDTDTQYFGPGTRLTVL.

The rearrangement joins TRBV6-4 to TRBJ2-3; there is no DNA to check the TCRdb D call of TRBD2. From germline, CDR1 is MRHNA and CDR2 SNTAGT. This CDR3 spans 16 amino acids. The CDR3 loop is CASSDLAGGDTDTQYF.

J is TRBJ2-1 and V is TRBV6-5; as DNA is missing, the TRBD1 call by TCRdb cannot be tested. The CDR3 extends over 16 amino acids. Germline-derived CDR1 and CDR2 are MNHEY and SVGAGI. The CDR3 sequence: CASSYAPGSSYNEQFF.

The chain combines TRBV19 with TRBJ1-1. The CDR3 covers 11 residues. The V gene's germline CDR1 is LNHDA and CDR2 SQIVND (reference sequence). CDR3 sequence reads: CASTMNTEAFF.

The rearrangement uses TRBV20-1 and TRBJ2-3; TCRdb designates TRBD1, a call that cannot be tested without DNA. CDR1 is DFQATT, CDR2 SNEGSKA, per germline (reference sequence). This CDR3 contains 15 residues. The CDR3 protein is CSAYTGGPSTDTQYF.

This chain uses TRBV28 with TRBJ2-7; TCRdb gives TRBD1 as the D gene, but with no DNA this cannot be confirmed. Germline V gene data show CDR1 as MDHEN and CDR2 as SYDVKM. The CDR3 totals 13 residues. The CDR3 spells CASMNRGHYEQYF.

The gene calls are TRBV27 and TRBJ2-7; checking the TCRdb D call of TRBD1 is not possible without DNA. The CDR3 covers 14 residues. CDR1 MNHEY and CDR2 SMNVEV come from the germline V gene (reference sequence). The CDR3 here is CASNPETGSLEQYF.

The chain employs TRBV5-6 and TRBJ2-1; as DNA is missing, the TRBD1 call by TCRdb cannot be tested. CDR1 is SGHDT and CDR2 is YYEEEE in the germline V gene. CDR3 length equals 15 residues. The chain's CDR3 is CASSTYRGRIDEQFF.

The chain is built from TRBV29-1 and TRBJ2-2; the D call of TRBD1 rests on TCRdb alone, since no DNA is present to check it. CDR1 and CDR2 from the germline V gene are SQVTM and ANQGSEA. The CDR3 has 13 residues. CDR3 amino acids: CSGDRGNTGELFF.

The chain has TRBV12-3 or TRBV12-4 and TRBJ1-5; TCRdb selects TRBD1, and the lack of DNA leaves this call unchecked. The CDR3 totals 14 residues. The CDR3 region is CASSFFQGEKPQHF.

CDR3 loop: CSVDLGLAGGEQYF. The V gene is TRBV29-1, the J gene TRBJ2-7; TCRdb lists TRBD2, though no DNA is available to test this call. The CDR3 is made up of 14 amino acids. Per the germline V gene, CDR1 is SQVTM and CDR2 is ANQGSEA.

This CDR3 reads CASSLLGGFNEQFF. V usage is TRBV7-9 and J usage is TRBJ2-1; TCRdb's assignment of TRBD1 cannot be checked, as there is no DNA. In germline, CDR1 is SEHNR, CDR2 FQNEAQ (reference sequence). There are 14 residues in the CDR3.

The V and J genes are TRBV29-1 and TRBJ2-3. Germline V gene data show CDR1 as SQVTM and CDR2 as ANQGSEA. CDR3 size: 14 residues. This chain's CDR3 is CSVAYSFGTDTQYF.

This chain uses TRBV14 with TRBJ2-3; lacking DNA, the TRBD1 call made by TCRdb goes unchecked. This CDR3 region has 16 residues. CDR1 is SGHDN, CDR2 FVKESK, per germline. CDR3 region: CASSLYRWGYTDTQYF.

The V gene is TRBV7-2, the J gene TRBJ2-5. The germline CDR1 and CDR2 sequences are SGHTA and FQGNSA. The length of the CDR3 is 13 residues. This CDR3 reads CASSSEKPETQYF.

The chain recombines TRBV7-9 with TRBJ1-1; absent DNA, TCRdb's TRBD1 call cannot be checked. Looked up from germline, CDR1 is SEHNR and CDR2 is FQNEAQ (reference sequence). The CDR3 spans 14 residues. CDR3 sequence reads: CASSERDPGTEAFF.